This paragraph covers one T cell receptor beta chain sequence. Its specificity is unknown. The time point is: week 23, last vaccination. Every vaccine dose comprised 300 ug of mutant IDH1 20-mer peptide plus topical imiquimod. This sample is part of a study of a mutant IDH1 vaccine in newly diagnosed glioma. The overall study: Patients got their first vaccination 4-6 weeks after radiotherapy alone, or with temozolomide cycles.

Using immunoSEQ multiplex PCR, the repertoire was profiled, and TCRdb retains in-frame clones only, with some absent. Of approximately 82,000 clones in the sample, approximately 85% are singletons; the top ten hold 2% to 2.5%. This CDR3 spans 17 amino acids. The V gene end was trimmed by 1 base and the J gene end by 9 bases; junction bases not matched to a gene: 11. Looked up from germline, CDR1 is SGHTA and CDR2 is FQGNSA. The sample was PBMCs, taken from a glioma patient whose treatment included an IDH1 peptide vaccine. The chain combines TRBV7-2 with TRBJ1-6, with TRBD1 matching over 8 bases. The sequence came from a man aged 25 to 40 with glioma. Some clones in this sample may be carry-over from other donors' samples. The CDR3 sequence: CASSLVGQGRYGSPLHF. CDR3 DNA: TGTGCCAGCAGCTTAGTCGGACAGGGACGATACGGTTCACCCCTCCACTTT.